A selection of T cell receptor beta chains follows, all from one sample in a study of cytotoxic CD8 clonotypes in ibrutinib-treated CLL. Produced via immunoSEQ multiplex PCR; TCRdb's table is partial and in-frame only. Altogether fewer than 150,000 clones are present, 80% to 85% being singletons, with the ten largest covering roughly 3.3%. Sequencing was performed on PBMCs, taken after 24 months of ibrutinib treatment. The receptors were sampled from a human donor with chronic lymphocytic leukemia. Both conserved end residues are part of each CDR3. D genes are given only for firm matches. Size tells how often a clone was seen (once, few, many) or the class of an expanded clone, and some rows leave it out.

v_call	clone_size	d_call	j_call	cdr3_aa	cdr3_nt
TRBV30	few	NA	TRBJ1-5	CAWSSGSNQPQHF	TGTGCCTGGAGTTCAGGGAGCAATCAGCCCCAGCATTTT
TRBV14	once	NA	TRBJ2-2	CASSQLLGVGELFF	TGTGCCAGCAGCCAACTCTTGGGTGTCGGGGAGCTGTTTTTT
TRBV11-2	NA	TRBD1	TRBJ1-5	CASTPLPGQGAHSNQPQHF	TGTGCCAGCACCCCTTTACCGGGACAGGGGGCACATAGCAATCAGCCCCAGCATTTT
TRBV29-1	once	NA	TRBJ2-5	CSVYQETQYF	TGCAGCGTATACCAAGAGACCCAGTACTTC
TRBV5-5	NA	NA	TRBJ1-1	CASSATGLENTEAFF	TGTGCCAGCAGCGCTACAGGGTTGGAGAACACTGAAGCTTTCTTT
TRBV10-1	NA	NA	TRBJ1-2	CASSAGTGRGYTF	TGCGCCAGCAGCGCCGGCACGGGCCGCGGCTACACCTTC
TRBV14	NA	NA	TRBJ2-7	CASSQRGRMSSYEQYF	TGTGCCAGCAGCCAAAGGGGCAGGATGAGCTCCTACGAGCAGTACTTC
TRBV15	NA	NA	TRBJ1-4	CATSGTRHPTNEKLFF	TGTGCCACCAGCGGAACCCGACATCCAACTAATGAAAAACTGTTTTTT
TRBV6-4	NA	NA	TRBJ2-2	CASSDSRTTNTGELFF	TGTGCCAGCAGTGACTCTAGGACCACGAACACCGGGGAGCTGTTTTTT
TRBV28	once	NA	TRBJ1-5	CASSFPPQYQPQHF	TGTGCCAGCAGTTTCCCCCCCCAGTATCAGCCCCAGCATTTT
TRBV16	NA	TRBD1	TRBJ2-5	CASSQSATGVETQYF	TGTGCCAGCAGCCAATCCGCGACAGGGGTAGAGACCCAGTACTTC
TRBV6-5	NA	NA	TRBJ2-5	CASSSRDTIQETQYF	TGTGCCAGCAGTTCCAGGGACACCATCCAAGAGACCCAGTACTTC
TRBV6-4	NA	NA	TRBJ1-1	CASSVGTSTEAFF	TGTGCCAGCAGTGTAGGCACCTCCACTGAAGCTTTCTTT
TRBV7-8	NA	NA	TRBJ2-7	CASSFRQASYEQYF	TGTGCCAGCAGCTTCCGACAAGCCTCCTACGAGCAGTACTTC
TRBV4-1	NA	NA	TRBJ1-5	CASSPRQANQPQHF	TGCGCCAGCAGCCCCCGACAGGCCAATCAGCCCCAGCATTTT
TRBV5-4	once	TRBD1	TRBJ2-7	CASSFSGDRVGYEQYF	TGTGCCAGCAGCTTTTCTGGAGACAGGGTAGGCTACGAGCAGTACTTC
TRBV15	NA	NA	TRBJ1-4	CATGRGSANEKLFF	TGTGCCACCGGAAGGGGATCGGCTAATGAAAAACTGTTTTTT
TRBV30	NA	TRBD1	TRBJ1-2	CAWETGGANYGYTF	TGTGCCTGGGAGACAGGGGGCGCGAACTATGGCTACACCTTC
TRBV2	NA	NA	TRBJ1-5	CASSELANSDQPQHF	TGTGCCAGCAGTGAATTGGCGAACTCGGATCAGCCCCAGCATTTT
TRBV10-3	NA	TRBD1	TRBJ2-7	CAISEFSGQGGEQYF	TGTGCCATCAGTGAGTTTTCGGGACAGGGTGGCGAGCAGTACTTC
TRBV6-5	NA	NA	TRBJ1-2	CASSSAPGGSRYGYTF	TGTGCCAGCAGTTCCGCTCCCGGGGGCTCTCGCTATGGCTACACCTTC
TRBV7-9	NA	NA	TRBJ1-3	CASSGSAKNTIYF	TGTGCCAGCAGCGGGTCGGCCAAAAACACCATATATTTT
TRBV10-3	NA	NA	TRBJ2-3	CAISESGRGPTDTQYF	TGTGCCATCAGTGAGTCGGGTCGGGGGCCGACAGATACGCAGTATTTT
TRBV7-9	once	TRBD1	TRBJ2-5	CASTPHRQGETQYF	TGTGCCAGCACCCCCCATCGACAGGGAGAGACCCAGTACTTC
TRBV6-6	NA	NA	TRBJ1-2	CASSYVPDLYPYTF	TGTGCCAGCAGTTACGTACCGGACCTATATCCCTACACCTTC
TRBV7-9	NA	TRBD1	TRBJ1-1	CASSEGALNTEAFF	TGTGCCAGCAGCGAGGGGGCGCTGAACACTGAAGCTTTCTTT
TRBV7-2	NA	NA	TRBJ1-2	CASNPDSSTPGYGYTF	TGTGCCAGCAACCCGGACAGCTCGACTCCGGGCTATGGCTACACCTTC
TRBV7-2	few	TRBD2	TRBJ2-4	CASSLGLAGMEGIQYF	TGTGCCAGCAGCTTAGGACTAGCGGGGATGGAGGGCATTCAGTACTTC
TRBV25-1	NA	NA	TRBJ2-3	CASSGIGGPGHSTDTQYF	TGTGCCAGCAGTGGAATCGGGGGGCCAGGTCATAGCACAGATACGCAGTATTTT
TRBV5-4	NA	NA	TRBJ2-3	CASSLLESTDTQYF	TGTGCCAGCAGCCTCCTAGAAAGCACAGATACGCAGTATTTT
TRBV5-1	NA	NA	TRBJ1-2	CASSLVGADYGYTF	TGCGCCAGCAGCTTGGTGGGGGCAGACTATGGCTACACCTTC